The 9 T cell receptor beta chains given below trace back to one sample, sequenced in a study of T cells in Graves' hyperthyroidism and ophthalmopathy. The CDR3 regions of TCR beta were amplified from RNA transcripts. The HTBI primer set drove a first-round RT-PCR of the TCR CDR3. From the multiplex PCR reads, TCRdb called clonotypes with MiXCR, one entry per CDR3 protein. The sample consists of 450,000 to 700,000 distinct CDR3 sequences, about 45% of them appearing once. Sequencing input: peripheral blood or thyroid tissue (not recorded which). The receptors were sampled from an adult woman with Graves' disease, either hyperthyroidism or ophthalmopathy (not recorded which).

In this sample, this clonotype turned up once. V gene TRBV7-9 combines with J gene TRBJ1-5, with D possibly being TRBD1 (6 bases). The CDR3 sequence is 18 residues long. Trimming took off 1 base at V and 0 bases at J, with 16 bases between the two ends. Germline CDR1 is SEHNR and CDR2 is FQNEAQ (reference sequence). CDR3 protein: CASSLETGAPLSNQPQHF. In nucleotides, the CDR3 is TGTGCCAGCAGCTTAGAGACGGGGGCCCCCCTTAGCAATCAGCCCCAGCATTTT.

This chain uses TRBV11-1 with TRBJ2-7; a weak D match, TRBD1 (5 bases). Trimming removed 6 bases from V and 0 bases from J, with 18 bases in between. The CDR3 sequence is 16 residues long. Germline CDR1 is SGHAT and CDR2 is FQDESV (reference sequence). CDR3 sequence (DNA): TGTGCCAGCAGTACAGGCAGGCGTCCCTTCTCCTACGAGCAGTACTTC. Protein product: CASSTGRRPFSYEQYF.

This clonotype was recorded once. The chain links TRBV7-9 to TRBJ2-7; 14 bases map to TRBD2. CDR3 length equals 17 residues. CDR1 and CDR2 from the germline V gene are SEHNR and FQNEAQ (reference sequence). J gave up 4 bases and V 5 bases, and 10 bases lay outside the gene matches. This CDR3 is CASSPPGLAGVRYEQYF. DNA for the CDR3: TGTGCCAGCAGCCCGCCGGGACTAGCGGGAGTTAGGTACGAGCAGTACTTC.

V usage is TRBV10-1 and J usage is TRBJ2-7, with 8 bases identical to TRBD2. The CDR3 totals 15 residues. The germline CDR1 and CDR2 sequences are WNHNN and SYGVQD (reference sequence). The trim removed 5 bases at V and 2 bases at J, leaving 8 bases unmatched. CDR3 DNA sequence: TGCGCCAGCAGTTACGGACCGGGAGGGCCCTACGAGCAGTACTTC. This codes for CASSYGPGGPYEQYF.

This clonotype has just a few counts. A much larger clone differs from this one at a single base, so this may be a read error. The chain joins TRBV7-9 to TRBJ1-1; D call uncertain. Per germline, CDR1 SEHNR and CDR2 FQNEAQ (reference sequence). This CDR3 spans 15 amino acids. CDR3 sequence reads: CAGSLVGRTNTEAFF. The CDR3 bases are TGTGCCGGCAGCTTAGTAGGCCGGACGAACACTGAAGCTTTCTTT.

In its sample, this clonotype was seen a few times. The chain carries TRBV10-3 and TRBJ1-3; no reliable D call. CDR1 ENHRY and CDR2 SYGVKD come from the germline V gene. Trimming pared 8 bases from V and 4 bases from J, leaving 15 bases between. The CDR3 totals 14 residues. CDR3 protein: CAIGSESFGNTIYF. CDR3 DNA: TGTGCCATCGGGAGTGAGAGCTTCGGAAACACCATATATTTT.

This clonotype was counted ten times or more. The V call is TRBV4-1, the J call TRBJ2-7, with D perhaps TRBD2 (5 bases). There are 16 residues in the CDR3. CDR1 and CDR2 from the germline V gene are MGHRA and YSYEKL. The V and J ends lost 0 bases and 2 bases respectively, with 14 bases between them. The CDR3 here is CASSQDKGRAPYEQYF. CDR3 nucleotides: TGCGCCAGCAGCCAAGATAAAGGGCGGGCGCCCTACGAGCAGTACTTC.

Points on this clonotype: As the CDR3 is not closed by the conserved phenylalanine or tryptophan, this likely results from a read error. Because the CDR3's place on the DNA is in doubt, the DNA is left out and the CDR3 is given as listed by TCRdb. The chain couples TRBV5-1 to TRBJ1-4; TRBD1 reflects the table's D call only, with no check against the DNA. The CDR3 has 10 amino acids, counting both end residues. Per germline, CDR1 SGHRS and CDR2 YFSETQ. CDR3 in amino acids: CASSPQGELY.

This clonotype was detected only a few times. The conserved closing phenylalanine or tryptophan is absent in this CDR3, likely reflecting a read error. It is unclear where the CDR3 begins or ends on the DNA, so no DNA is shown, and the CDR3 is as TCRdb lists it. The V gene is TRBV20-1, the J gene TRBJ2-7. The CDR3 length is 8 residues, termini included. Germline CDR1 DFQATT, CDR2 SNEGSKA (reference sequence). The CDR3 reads CSASRLYT.